This T cell receptor (beta chain) originates from a study of T cell clonality in common variable immunodeficiency. This clone was counted ten times or more. Its antigen is currently unknown. The read is 3 residues too short to cover the CDR3 end, so that end is filled in from the germline J gene. Trimming took 4 bases from V and 11 from J, leaving 15 bases between them. The V gene's germline CDR1 is MGHRA and CDR2 YSYEKL. CDR3 length equals 14 residues. Overall study results and limits: Repertoire-complication correlations in CVID were limited by patient heterogeneity. Reportedly, TCR beta sequences from common variable immunodeficiency showed fewer deletions and N-nucleotide insertions. T cell subpopulation sequencing would be needed to explain CVID clonality. Fewer TCRbeta clones were shared among CVID subjects than controls.

TCRdb keeps only in-frame clones here, not all; method: immunoSEQ multiplex PCR. The repertoire has approximately 40,000 clones, none seen only once; the ten largest take about 9.9%. The clonotype was recovered from a person between 18 and 75 years old in good health. Sample: peripheral blood mononuclear cells. The chain employs TRBV4-1 and TRBJ1-6; D unclear. The CDR3 loop is CASSPLAGGPPLHF. The part of the CDR3 DNA that was read is TGCGCCAGCAGCCCTCTTGCCGGCGGCCCACCC.